Given below is one T cell receptor beta chain in context. This clonotype was counted a few times. The antigen it binds to is not known. Base qualities are not at hand, and no much larger clone is one base apart. V was cut back by 7 bases and J by 2 bases, leaving a gap of 14 bases between them. CDR3 length: 13 amino acids, cysteine to phenylalanine. Only CDR3 DNA is held: 39 bases, read in frame from base 1. CDR1 and CDR2 are read off the germline V gene as SQVTM and ANQGSEA. Library method: RT-PCR. The sequencer listed for this sample is Illumina HiSeq 2500. TCRdb itself trimmed the public reads at Q25 with fastp, ran MiXCR and retained productive beta chains. Rows are unified per CDR3 protein, each entry keeping the most common DNA and genes. Present in this sample are hundreds of thousands of distinct CDR3 sequences, more than 15% of which were seen just once. Clones ranked in the top ten supply around 10% of the sample.

This entry belongs to a study of response to subunit inactivated influenza vaccine (dated by TCRdb to the late 2010s). The study in broad terms: Deep quantitative T cell receptor repertoire profiling was used in the study to track responses to a trivalent subunit inactivated influenza vaccine.

Beyond this particular receptor, the publication reports: The authors proposed that each seasonal influenza vaccination may bring in only a limited number of new T cells.

This receptor chain uses TRBV29-1 and TRBJ2-5, with the D gene possibly TRBD1 or TRBD2, each one fitting 7 bases. This specimen consisted of PBMCs from blood, obtained 11 to 12 days after vaccination. This sequence originates from a middle-aged man who received an inactivated influenza vaccine. Donor details come from another sample of the same person, matched by shared clones. This receptor carries the CDR3 CSGGGQRQETQYF. The DNA sequence follows: TGCAGCGGGGGGGGACAGAGACAAGAGACCCAGTACTTC.